A single sample gave rise to the 2 T cell receptor beta chains below, sequenced in a study of OX40 agonist ivuxolimab in advanced cancers. The method was immunoSEQ multiplex PCR; TCRdb's version includes in-frame clones alone and lacks a portion of them. The sample consists of about 57,000 clones, about 83% of them appearing once. The starting material was CD4+ or CD8+ T cells sorted from blood, obtained in a trial of the OX40 agonist ivuxolimab. Every receptor here comes from an adult with an advanced solid tumor such as melanoma, head and neck, liver or kidney cancer.

The CDR3 reads CASSLGGSRGGNEQFF. For the CDR3, the DNA is TGTGCCAGCAGCTTGGGCGGCTCCAGGGGGGGGAATGAGCAGTTCTTC. The gene calls are TRBV5-4 and TRBJ2-1; D tentatively reads TRBD1 or TRBD2 (7 bases each). The germline V gene encodes CDR1 SGHNT and CDR2 YYREEE (reference sequence). V was clipped by 0 bases and J by 7 bases, with 17 bases between them. This CDR3 is built from 16 residues.

The chain combines TRBV5-1 with TRBJ1-5; D remains ambiguous. The CDR3 spans 13 residues. Trimming cost V 0 bases and J 4 bases, with 5 bases left between them. Looked up from germline, CDR1 is SGHRS and CDR2 is YFSETQ. The CDR3 protein is CASSLGANQPQHF. For the CDR3, the DNA is TGCGCCAGCAGCTTGGGGGCGAATCAGCCCCAGCATTTT.